These T cell receptor beta chains were read from a single sample in a study of T cells in Graves' hyperthyroidism and ophthalmopathy. Via MiXCR, TCRdb re-called the multiplex PCR reads, giving one row per CDR3 protein. The sample records about 360,000 distinct CDR3 sequences, 15% to 17% being singletons. The sample taken for sequencing was blood. The origin of the receptors is a woman aged 18-30 years with Graves' hyperthyroidism that later progressed to Graves' ophthalmopathy. The CDR3 runs from the conserved cysteine through the conserved F or W. A D gene is named only where the DNA matches it firmly. The listing skips clone size in some rows; elsewhere it reads once, few, many or a size class.

abundance,j_gene,d_gene,v_gene,CDR3nt,CDR3aa
few,TRBJ1-1,.,TRBV6-1,TGTGCCAGCACACTACGGGGGCCCGGGAACACTGAAGCTTCCTTT,CASTLRGPGNTEASF
many,TRBJ1-1,.,TRBV6-6,TGTGCCAGCAGTTACCACCCCCGGACTGAAGCTTTCTTT,CASSYHPRTEAFF
many,TRBJ2-5,TRBD2,TRBV28,TGTGCCAGCAGTTTATACCCGGGACTAGCGGGAGTTGGGGAGACCCAGTACTTC,CASSLYPGLAGVGETQYF
many,TRBJ2-7,TRBD2,TRBV20-1,TGCAGTGCTAGGACTAGCGGGAGGAAAACCTACGAGCAGTACTTC,CSARTSGRKTYEQYF
many,TRBJ2-7,TRBD1,TRBV11-2,TGTGCCAGCAGCTTAGACCTGGACAGGGGGCGCCACGAGCAGTACTTC,CASSLDLDRGRHEQYF
many,TRBJ2-7,TRBD1,TRBV5-1,TGCGCCAGCAGCCCTGGACAGGATTACTACGAGCAGTACTTC,CASSPGQDYYEQYF
.,TRBJ1-1,.,TRBV5-4,TGTGCCAGCAGCACTGAGTTAGGAGTGACTGAAGCTTTCTTT,CASSTELGVTEAFF
.,TRBJ1-1,.,TRBV12-3/TRBV12-4,TGTGCCAGCAGGCTTATCCGGTCCGGGTTGAACACTGAAGCTTTCTTT,CASRLIRSGLNTEAFF
few,TRBJ2-3,TRBD2,TRBV9,TGTGCCAGCAGCCGAGCGGGAGGGCTTTCAGATACGCAGTATTTT,CASSRAGGLSDTQYF
many,TRBJ2-1,.,TRBV7-2,TGTGCCAGCAGCTTAGCAACGGGCAGATTTAATGAGCAGTTCTTC,CASSLATGRFNEQFF
many,TRBJ2-3,.,TRBV7-9,TGTGCCAGCAGCCAGGCCTCAACCCCCGATACGCAGTATTTT,CASSQASTPDTQYF
many,TRBJ1-1,TRBD1,TRBV5-1,TGCGCCAGCGTACCCCAGGGGGCGGCCCCGAACACTGAAGCTTTCTTT,CASVPQGAAPNTEAFF
many,TRBJ2-7,.,TRBV28,TGTGCCAGCACCCCTTCGACTTCCCTCCCCTACGAGCAGTACTTC,CASTPSTSLPYEQYF
many,TRBJ2-7,TRBD2,TRBV10-3,TGTGCCATCAGCCCGGGCGGGGGAAGCTCCTACGAGCAGTACTTC,CAISPGGGSSYEQYF
many,TRBJ2-1,.,TRBV6-2/TRBV6-3,TGTGCCAGCAGTGTGATGGGAGCCTACAATGAGCAGTTCTTC,CASSVMGAYNEQFF
few,TRBJ2-1,.,TRBV6-2/TRBV6-3,TGTGCCAGCAGTTCTACAGGGAAAGGTGAGCAGTTCTTC,CASSSTGKGEQFF
.,TRBJ1-4,TRBD1,TRBV7-9,TGTGCCAGCAGCCAACAGGGGGCGGACGAAAAACTGTTTTTT,CASSQQGADEKLFF
.,TRBJ2-7,.,TRBV9,TGTGCCAGCAGCTTCCAGGGTTTACCCTACGAGCAGTACTTC,CASSFQGLPYEQYF
few,TRBJ1-2,TRBD1,TRBV6-1,TGTGCCAGCAGTTTCCGGGACAGGGGTATCGATGGCTACACCTTC,CASSFRDRGIDGYTF
many,TRBJ2-3,TRBD2,TRBV14,TGTGCCAGCAGCCAAAAGGGTCGTACTAGCGGAACCCTCACAGATACGCAGTATTTT,CASSQKGRTSGTLTDTQYF
many,TRBJ2-7,.,TRBV20-1,TGCAGTGCTAGGATGGGAGGGGGTTACTACGAGCAGTACTTC,CSARMGGGYYEQYF
many,TRBJ2-1,TRBD1,TRBV5-1,TGCGCCAGCAGCTTAATGCCCCGGGACAGGGGCTACAATGAGCAGTTCTTC,CASSLMPRDRGYNEQFF
many,TRBJ2-1,TRBD2,TRBV27,TGCGCCAGCAGCTTGTTAGGCGGGAGTTACAATGAGCAGTTCTTC,CASSLLGGSYNEQFF
few,TRBJ2-3,.,TRBV29-1,TGCAGCGTTGGATCCTTCACTGAGGTTCAGCCGGATACGCAGTATTTT,CSVGSFTEVQPDTQYF
many,TRBJ1-1,.,TRBV6-6,TGTGCCAGCAGTTACTCGATGCGGGGAGGGACTGAAGCTTTCTTT,CASSYSMRGGTEAFF
.,TRBJ2-5,TRBD1,TRBV29-1,TGCAGCGTTATCCGACAGGGGAGCGAGACCCAGTACTTC,CSVIRQGSETQYF
many,TRBJ2-2,TRBD2,TRBV28,TGTGCCAGCAGTAATCGGGAGGGAATCACCGGGGAGCTGTTTTTT,CASSNREGITGELFF
many,TRBJ2-7,.,TRBV2,TGTGCCAGCCTGGGGTCCCACGAGCAGTACTTC,CASLGSHEQYF
many,TRBJ1-4,TRBD1,TRBV27,TGTGCCAGCAGTCCTTGGACAGGGGGGAATGAAAAACTGTTTTTT,CASSPWTGGNEKLFF
.,TRBJ2-7,TRBD2,TRBV9,TGTGCCAGCAGCGAACTAGCGGGAGGGTACGAGCAGTACTTC,CASSELAGGYEQYF
.,TRBJ2-2,.,TRBV5-1,TGCGCCAGCAGCGAACACAGGGAGTTCACCGGGGAGCTGTTTTTT,CASSEHREFTGELFF
few,TRBJ2-1,TRBD2,TRBV18,TGTGCCAGCTCGTCCCGGCCGGGGACTAGCGGCCCTACGGGGGAGCAGTTCTTC,CASSSRPGTSGPTGEQFF
many,TRBJ2-3,TRBD2,TRBV7-2,TGTGCCAGCAGCAAAGGACTAGCGGGAGTGGATACGCAGTATTTT,CASSKGLAGVDTQYF